The next 28 T cell receptor beta chains were all read from a single sample in a study of control samples from healthy donors and cancer patients. Assay used: immunoSEQ multiplex PCR; TCRdb lists only in-frame clones, some missing. The top ten hold about 12% of the sample, which has 25,000 to 35,000 clones, 91% seen once. The material sequenced was PBMCs. These receptors all come from a man aged 45 to 65 with lung cancer.

By share of the sample, this clone is medium-sized. This rearrangement joins TRBV19 to TRBJ1-1; TRBD1 is a possible D gene (6 bases). CDR3 length: 13 amino acids. Between the trimmed V and J ends, which lost 8 bases and 4 bases, there was a span of 14 bases. Germline CDR1 and CDR2: LNHDA and SQIVND (reference sequence). The CDR3 is CASGNREGTEAFF. As DNA, the CDR3 is TGTGCCAGTGGAAACAGGGAGGGCACTGAAGCTTTCTTT.

This rearrangement joins TRBV6-2 or TRBV6-3 to TRBJ2-2; TRBD2 might be the D (6 bases). Trimming left V 2 bases short and J 6 bases short, with 13 bases between. Germline CDR1 and CDR2: MNHEY and SVGEGT. CDR3 size: 15 residues. The CDR3 bases are TGTGCCAGCAGTTACGGGGGGTCCCTTTCCGGGGAGCTGTTTTTT. Its protein product is CASSYGGSLSGELFF.

This chain connects TRBV5-6 to TRBJ2-2, with D perhaps matching TRBD1 or TRBD2 (5 bases each). In germline, CDR1 is SGHDT, CDR2 YYEEEE. CDR3 length equals 16 residues. V lost 1 base and J 0 bases, leaving 10 bases between the germline ends. CDR3 protein: CASSLRGGPNTGELFF. The CDR3 region has the DNA TGTGCCAGCAGCTTGAGGGGCGGGCCGAACACCGGGGAGCTGTTTTTT.

This chain joins TRBV4-1 and TRBJ1-1; possible D gene TRBD1, 6 bases. CDR1 is MGHRA, CDR2 YSYEKL, per germline. This CDR3 has 18 amino acids. V was pared by 6 bases and J by 5 bases, with 28 bases between. CDR3 residues: CASRHTRGRGYRKTEAFF. The CDR3 coding sequence is TGCGCCAGCAGGCACACGCGAGGCAGGGGATATCGAAAGACTGAAGCTTTCTTT.

This chain uses TRBV5-6 with TRBJ2-5; D gene ambiguous. V was trimmed by 5 bases and J by 2 bases, leaving 13 bases between them. From germline, CDR1 is SGHDT and CDR2 YYEEEE. The CDR3 spans 14 residues. The CDR3 sequence: CASSPPLVQETQYF. For the CDR3, the DNA is TGTGCCAGCAGTCCCCCATTGGTGCAAGAGACCCAGTACTTC.

The rearrangement links TRBV5-1 to TRBJ2-2; D may be TRBD1 (5 bases). V was cut by 3 bases and J by 1 base, with 10 bases left in between. CDR3 length: 15 residues. The germline CDR1 and CDR2 sequences are SGHRS and YFSETQ. This chain's CDR3 is CASSSYTGNTGELFF. The CDR3 coding sequence is TGCGCCAGCAGCTCCTATACAGGGAACACCGGGGAGCTGTTTTTT.

The rearrangement links TRBV15 to TRBJ1-5; 7 bases agree with TRBD1. Trimming at V came to 1 base and at J to 6 bases, leaving 6 bases not matched to a gene. Per the germline V gene, CDR1 is LNHNV and CDR2 is YYDKDF (reference sequence). The CDR3 spans 15 residues. In nucleotides, the CDR3 is TGTGCCACCAGCAGAGGCGACAGGGCTTCTCAGCCCCAGCATTTT. The encoded protein is CATSRGDRASQPQHF.

The chain has TRBV4-1 and TRBJ2-3; D not certain. The CDR3 is 15 residues long. The V and J ends lost 0 bases and 1 base respectively, with 8 bases between them. The germline CDR1 and CDR2 sequences are MGHRA and YSYEKL. CDR3 sequence reads: CASSQEGRGTDTQYF. In DNA, the CDR3 is TGCGCCAGCAGCCAAGAGGGCAGAGGCACAGATACGCAGTATTTT.

This clone has more than one count but fewer than ten. The chain combines TRBV3-1 (or the pseudogene TRBV3-2) with TRBJ2-7; TRBD1 matches 11 bases. CDR3 length equals 16 residues. Germline CDR1 and CDR2: LGHDT and YNNKEL (reference sequence). The V and J ends lost 4 bases and 5 bases, in that order; junction bases with no gene match: 10. Written as DNA, the CDR3 is TGTGCCAGCAGCCGAGCAGGACAGGGGGCTCGGGACGAGCAGTACTTC. Protein product: CASSRAGQGARDEQYF.

The genes are TRBV3-1 (or the pseudogene TRBV3-2) and TRBJ1-3; D is ambiguous. Looked up from germline, CDR1 is LGHDT and CDR2 is YNNKEL (reference sequence). V lost 4 bases to trimming and J lost 1 base, with 11 bases between them. This CDR3 is built from 15 residues. CDR3 sequence: CASSPDYTSGNTIYF. CDR3 DNA sequence: TGTGCCAGCAGCCCAGACTATACGTCTGGAAACACCATATATTTT.

The chain employs TRBV19 and TRBJ1-5; possible D gene TRBD1, 6 bases. Germline CDR1 and CDR2: LNHDA and SQIVND (reference sequence). The CDR3 has 14 amino acids. Deletions cut 2 bases from V and 6 bases from J, with 11 bases between. CDR3 nucleotides: TGTGCCAGTAGTATAAAACAGGGAGTTCAGCCCCAGCATTTT. As protein: CASSIKQGVQPQHF. The variable domain in full, completed from reference TRBV19 and TRBJ1-5, reads DGGITQSPKYLFRKEGQNVTLSCEQNLNHDAMYWYRQDPGQGLRLIYYSQIVNDFQKGDIAEGYSVSREKKESFPLTVTSAQKNPTAFYLCASSIKQGVQPQHFGDGTRLSIL.

The chain carries TRBV29-1 and TRBJ1-3; D gene uncertain. CDR3 length: 13 residues. V gave up 1 base and J gave up 0 bases, with 4 bases separating them. Germline CDR1 SQVTM, CDR2 ANQGSEA. In DNA form, the CDR3 reads TGCAGCGTTGAAGGAAACTCTGGAAACACCATATATTTT. Its protein product is CSVEGNSGNTIYF.

In this sample, this clone turned up once. V usage is TRBV2 and J usage is TRBJ2-3; 16 positions match TRBD2. The germline V gene encodes CDR1 SNHLY and CDR2 FYNNEI. Trimming at V came to 7 bases and at J to 8 bases, leaving 9 bases not matched to a gene. This CDR3 is 16 amino acids long. CDR3 residues: CASIAGTSGGAGTQYF. In DNA, the CDR3 is TGTGCCAGCATTGCAGGGACTAGCGGGGGGGCTGGTACGCAGTATTTT.

The chain is built from TRBV5-1 and TRBJ1-1; D is possibly TRBD1 (6 bases). The CDR3 covers 14 residues. V dropped 2 bases and J dropped 3 bases, with 11 bases sitting between them. CDR1 is SGHRS, CDR2 YFSETQ, per germline. CDR3 bases: TGCGCCAGCAGCTTTCATACAGGGTACACTGAAGCTTTCTTT. Amino acid sequence: CASSFHTGYTEAFF.

The V call is TRBV6-5, the J call TRBJ2-7; TRBD1 matches 8 bases. This CDR3 is built from 14 residues. Losses at the gene ends were 5 bases for V and 7 bases for J; bases not matched to a gene: 10. Germline V lookup: CDR1 MNHEY, CDR2 SVGAGI. CDR3 residues: CASSPPTGGREQYF. The CDR3 DNA sequence: TGTGCCAGCAGTCCGCCTACAGGGGGACGTGAGCAGTACTTC.

The chain uses TRBV5-1 and TRBJ2-5; TRBD1 is a possible D gene (5 bases). Germline assignment: CDR1 SGHRS and CDR2 YFSETQ. The V end was cut by 3 bases, the J end by 1 base, with 10 bases between. The CDR3 extends over 14 amino acids. The CDR3 region is CASSSGQTQETQYF. Written as DNA, the CDR3 is TGCGCCAGCAGCTCCGGACAAACCCAAGAGACCCAGTACTTC.

The chain is built from TRBV18 and TRBJ2-1; D is perhaps TRBD1 or TRBD2 (5 bases each). The CDR3 covers 15 residues. V lost 5 bases and J 6 bases, leaving 17 bases between the germline ends. Germline CDR1 and CDR2: KGHSH and LQKENI. The CDR3 loop reads CASSSRDGRGNEQFF. The CDR3 DNA reads as TGTGCCAGCTCATCCCGGGACGGCCGAGGCAATGAGCAGTTCTTC.

About this clone: An end of the junction differs from the germline gene, which may be a read error. Here the CDR3 reads CAWRRGAPSSYNSPFHF. CDR3 DNA: TGTGCCTGGAGGCGGGGGGCCCCTAGCTCCTATAATTCACCCTTCCACTTT. The rearrangement uses TRBV30 and TRBJ1-6; D possibly corresponds to TRBD1 (6 bases). CDR1 and CDR2 (germline): GTSNPN, SVGIG (reference sequence). This CDR3 region has 17 residues.

This sequence joins TRBV9 and TRBJ2-5; TRBD2 matches at 10 bases. The germline CDR1 and CDR2 sequences are SGDLS and YYNGEE. This CDR3 has 16 amino acids. With V trimmed by 0 bases and J by 4 bases, 6 bases remained unmatched. The CDR3 loop reads CASSVELAGGRETQYF. CDR3 sequence (DNA): TGTGCCAGCAGCGTAGAGTTAGCGGGGGGAAGAGAGACCCAGTACTTC.

This clone was seen only once. The chain recombines TRBV6-1 with TRBJ2-7; the D gene is possibly TRBD1 (6 bases). V dropped 3 bases and J dropped 7 bases, with 13 bases sitting between them. Per germline, CDR1 MNHNS and CDR2 SASEGT. The CDR3 totals 13 residues. As DNA, the CDR3 is TGTGCCAGCAGTGAGGCAGGGGCCGAAGAGCAGTACTTC. Translating gives CASSEAGAEEQYF.

The rearrangement uses TRBV3-1 (or the pseudogene TRBV3-2) and TRBJ2-5, with 10 bases aligning to TRBD2. The CDR3 loop spans 15 amino acids. V dropped 6 bases and J dropped 5; count of bases not matched to a gene: 9. Per germline, CDR1 LGHDT and CDR2 YNNKEL (reference sequence). Written as DNA, the CDR3 is TGTGCCAGCAGTACCTCTAGCGGGGGATGGGAGACCCAGTACTTC. Amino acids: CASSTSSGGWETQYF.

The V and J genes are TRBV2 and TRBJ1-6; D gene uncertain. Germline CDR1 is SNHLY and CDR2 is FYNNEI. This CDR3 comprises 12 residues. Trimming shortened V by 5 bases and J by 5 bases, and 4 bases separated the two germline ends. CDR3 in amino acids: CASSYHNSPLHF. CDR3 in DNA: TGTGCCAGCAGTTACCATAATTCACCCCTCCACTTT.

The chain carries TRBV14 and TRBJ2-3, with 7 bases lining up with TRBD1. This CDR3 spans 15 amino acids. V was clipped by 4 bases and J by 1 base; unmatched bases: 5. Germline-derived CDR1 and CDR2 are SGHDN and FVKESK. Here the CDR3 DNA reads TGTGCCAGCAGCCTCTCGGGACAGCGCACAGATACGCAGTATTTT. Translation gives CASSLSGQRTDTQYF.

The CDR3 nucleotides are TGTGCCAGCTCCCCCCCCGGACTAGCGGGGGGGCAAAACGAGCAGTACTTC. As protein: CASSPPGLAGGQNEQYF. V usage is TRBV18 and J usage is TRBJ2-7, with 15 bases aligning to TRBD2. This CDR3 spans 17 amino acids. Germline trimming cut 6 bases from V and 5 bases from J; bases unmatched to any gene: 11. CDR1 KGHSH and CDR2 LQKENI come from the germline V gene.

This clone was counted only a few times. The CDR3 region is CASSYNSPLHF. CDR3 in DNA: TGTGCCAGCAGTTATAATTCACCCCTCCACTTT. This sequence joins TRBV25-1 and TRBJ1-6, with D unresolved. Trimming removed 5 bases at V and 4 bases at J, with 0 bases between. Germline CDR1 and CDR2: MGHDK and SYGVNS. This CDR3 region has 11 residues.

The chain uses TRBV19 and TRBJ1-3; D not certain. Germline V gene data show CDR1 as LNHDA and CDR2 as SQIVND (reference sequence). The CDR3 has 14 amino acids. With 5 bases removed from V and 2 bases from J, the gap between germline ends came to 10 bases. The CDR3 is CASSLREPGNTIYF. In DNA, the CDR3 is TGTGCCAGTAGTCTAAGGGAGCCTGGAAACACCATATATTTT.

This chain links TRBV6-5 with TRBJ2-3; D is uncertain. V was trimmed by 4 bases and J by 2 bases, leaving 13 bases between them. The CDR3 totals 15 residues. Germline V gives CDR1 MNHEY, CDR2 SVGAGI. The CDR3 region has the DNA TGTGCCAGCAGTTCTCAAACCGGAGTCACAGATACGCAGTATTTT. Translation: CASSSQTGVTDTQYF.

V usage is TRBV14 and J usage is TRBJ2-5, with D perhaps TRBD1 (6 bases). The CDR3 covers 13 residues. Germline CDR1 SGHDN, CDR2 FVKESK. V gave up 4 bases and J gave up 5 bases, with 11 bases separating them. CDR3 DNA sequence: TGTGCCAGCAGCCTGGCAGGGGTGGAGACCCAGTACTTC. Translated, it gives CASSLAGVETQYF. The full variable domain, in which reference TRBV14 and TRBJ2-5 provide the parts outside the CDR3, is EAGVTQFPSHSVIEKGQTVTLRCDPISGHDNLYWYRRVMGKEIKFLLHFVKESKQDESGMPNNRFLAERTGGTYSTLKVQPAELEDSGVYFCASSLAGVETQYFGPGTRLLVL.